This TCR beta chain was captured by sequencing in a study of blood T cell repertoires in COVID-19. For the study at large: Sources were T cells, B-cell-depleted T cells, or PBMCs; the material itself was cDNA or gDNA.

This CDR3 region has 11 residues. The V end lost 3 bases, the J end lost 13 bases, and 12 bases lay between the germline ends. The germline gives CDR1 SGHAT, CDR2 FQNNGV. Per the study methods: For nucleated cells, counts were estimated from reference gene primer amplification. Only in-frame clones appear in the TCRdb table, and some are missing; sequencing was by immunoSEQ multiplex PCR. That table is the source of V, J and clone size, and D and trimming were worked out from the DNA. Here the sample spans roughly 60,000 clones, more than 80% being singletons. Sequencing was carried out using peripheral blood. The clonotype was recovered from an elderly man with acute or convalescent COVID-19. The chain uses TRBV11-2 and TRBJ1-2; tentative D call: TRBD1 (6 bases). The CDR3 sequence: CASSLNRVGTF. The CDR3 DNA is TGTGCCAGCAGCTTGAACAGGGTAGGCACCTTC.